The T cell receptor beta chain described here comes from a study of blood T cells in healthy people across ages. Study-level information: In model experiments, template switching was able to capture about one barcoded beta molecule for every two T cells that were present.

General observations from the study: Roughly linear declines in TCR beta diversity per million T cells occurred with age. Among long-lived donors, naive CD4+ cells were more numerous and diversity higher than in aged donors. Donor CMV infection status was unknown, possibly confounding age-related changes in expanded clonotypes.

It was with a sample-barcoded 5' primer and a J-beta primer mix that a second PCR of about 6 to 12 cycles was run. MiXCR, run by TCRdb on the 5' RACE reads, gives a single entry per CDR3 protein. The profile shows some 900,000 distinct CDR3 sequences, 45% to 50% of them singletons. A remark on this clonotype: Its antigen is unknown.

This CDR3 region has 16 residues. In germline, CDR1 is SGHTA, CDR2 FQGNSA. The V and J genes are TRBV7-2 and TRBJ2-4; TRBD2 matches 8 bases. The better agreement between TRBJ2-5 and the DNA end casts doubt on the J call. The specimen was blood. The sequence came from a man aged 30 to 45 in good health. CDR3 sequence reads: CASSLAHDGGAKTQYF. As DNA, the CDR3 is TGTGCCAGCAGCTTAGCTCATGACGGGGGGGCTAAGACCCAGTACTTC.